Listed below are T cell receptor beta chains from one sample, sequenced in a study of blood T cells in healthy people across ages. TCRdb independently ran MiXCR on the 5' RACE reads; one entry per CDR3 protein. In the table there are more than 1,000,000 distinct CDR3 sequences, almost 25% of which are singletons. These same records also appear under a second study, on T cells of mothers and their children.

Sequencing was carried out using blood. These receptors were collected from a girl aged 2 to 9 in good health. CDR3s include the opening cysteine and the closing phenylalanine or tryptophan. Each record gives: CDR3 protein, CDR3 DNA, clone size, D gene, J gene, V gene. A D gene is named only where the DNA matches it firmly. Rows may omit the clone size; those that give it use once, few, many or a size class.

CASSSEAAYEQYF	TGTGCCAGCAGTTCGGAAGCGGCCTACGAGCAGTACTTC	.	.	TRBJ2-7	TRBV27
CASSEQSLYNERFF	TGTGCCAGCAGTGAACAGTCACTATACAATGAGCGGTTCTTC	few	.	TRBJ2-1	TRBV2
CASLLSGVSYNEQFF	TGTGCCAGCCTACTTAGCGGGGTGTCCTACAATGAGCAGTTCTTC	.	TRBD2	TRBJ2-1	TRBV2
CASARQGAPSEQYF	TGTGCCTCCGCCCGACAGGGGGCGCCGTCAGAGCAGTACTTC	few	TRBD1	TRBJ2-7	TRBV2
CSAKTGPSTDTQYF	TGCAGTGCTAAGACAGGGCCTAGCACAGATACGCAGTATTTT	few	TRBD1	TRBJ2-3	TRBV20-1
CATSDLPAGDNEQFF	TGTGCCACCAGTGATTTGCCAGCGGGAGACAATGAGCAGTTCTTC	few	TRBD2	TRBJ2-1	TRBV24-1
CSAMGQGRNQPQHF	TGCAGCGCCATGGGCCAGGGGCGGAATCAGCCCCAGCATTTT	few	.	TRBJ1-5	TRBV29-1
CSARDGGIAVKNIQYF	TGCAGTGCTAGAGATGGGGGAATAGCGGTCAAAAACATTCAGTACTTC	few	.	TRBJ2-4	TRBV20-1
CASSTQKSNQPQHF	TGTGCCAGCAGCACGCAGAAAAGCAATCAGCCCCAGCATTTT	few	.	TRBJ1-5	TRBV9
CASRVPGAVEAFF	TGTGCCAGCAGGGTGCCGGGGGCGGTTGAAGCTTTCTTT	.	.	TRBJ1-1	TRBV6-5
CASSQLRTAGYTF	TGCGCCAGCAGCCAACTACGGACAGCCGGCTACACCTTC	.	.	TRBJ1-2	TRBV4-3
CASSFLGYPETQYF	TGTGCCAGCAGCTTCCTTGGGTATCCGGAGACCCAGTACTTC	.	.	TRBJ2-5	TRBV7-2
CASSYSMGNYEQYF	TGTGCCAGCAGTTACTCGATGGGAAACTACGAGCAGTACTTC	.	.	TRBJ2-7	TRBV6-5
CASSHPGQGAYGYTF	TGTGCCAGCAGCCACCCGGGACAGGGGGCTTATGGCTACACCTTC	few	TRBD1	TRBJ1-2	TRBV12-3/TRBV12-4
CSAQGLAGFYEQFF	TGCAGTGCCCAAGGACTAGCGGGTTTTTATGAGCAGTTCTTC	.	TRBD2	TRBJ2-1	TRBV20-1
CASSSGQGGNIQYF	TGTGCCAGCAGTTCCGGACAGGGGGGAAACATTCAGTACTTC	.	TRBD1	TRBJ2-4	TRBV6-6
CASRLTGNYGYTF	TGTGCCAGCAGACTTACAGGGAACTATGGCTACACCTTC	few	.	TRBJ1-2	TRBV27
CATSDSRIETQYF	TGTGCCACCAGTGACAGCCGGATCGAGACCCAGTACTTC	.	.	TRBJ2-5	TRBV24-1
CASSLTGVGDGEQFF	TGCGCCAGCAGTTTGACAGGGGTTGGCGATGGTGAGCAGTTCTTC	.	TRBD1	TRBJ2-1	TRBV5-1
CASSLARGRGNSPLHF	TGTGCCAGCAGCTTAGCCCGGGGCAGGGGGAATTCACCCCTCCACTTT	once	TRBD1	TRBJ1-6	TRBV7-2
CSASGPSSYEQYF	TGCAGTGCCTCGGGACCGAGCTCCTACGAGCAGTACTTC	.	.	TRBJ2-7	TRBV20-1
CASSLAGDSNYEQYF	TGCGCCAGCAGCTTGGCCGGGGACTCCAACTACGAGCAGTACTTC	few	.	TRBJ2-7	TRBV5-1
CASGFRGDVYGYTF	TGTGCTAGTGGATTTAGGGGAGACGTCTATGGCTACACCTTC	.	.	TRBJ1-2	TRBV12-5
CASRPRQGGFYEQYF	TGTGCCAGCAGACCTAGACAGGGGGGGTTCTACGAGCAGTACTTC	.	TRBD1	TRBJ2-7	TRBV6-2/TRBV6-3
CASSLGGDQETQYF	TGCGCCAGCAGCTTGGGGGGGGACCAAGAGACCCAGTACTTC	many	TRBD2	TRBJ2-5	TRBV28
CATSAPNRAADTQYF	TGTGCCACCAGTGCCCCTAACAGGGCCGCAGATACGCAGTATTTT	few	.	TRBJ2-3	TRBV24-1
CSPQIPGTSGVDTQYF	TGCAGCCCCCAGATACCCGGGACTAGCGGGGTAGATACGCAGTATTTT	.	TRBD2	TRBJ2-3	TRBV29-1
CASSDLRGEGSYEQYF	TGTGCCAGCAGTGATCTGCGCGGTGAAGGATCTTACGAGCAGTACTTC	few	.	TRBJ2-7	TRBV2
CASSDVGNEQFF	TGTGCCAGCAGTGATGTGGGGAATGAGCAGTTCTTC	.	.	TRBJ2-1	TRBV2
CASRGGGLMETQYF	TGTGCCAGCAGAGGGGGCGGCCTTATGGAGACCCAGTACTTC	.	TRBD1	TRBJ2-5	TRBV27
CASSPKPNTEAFF	TGTGCCAGCAGCCCCAAACCGAACACTGAAGCTTTCTTT	.	.	TRBJ1-1	TRBV7-3
CASSLPLSPGRTEAFF	TGTGCCAGCAGTTTACCCCTTAGCCCCGGACGCACTGAAGCTTTCTTT	few	.	TRBJ1-1	TRBV28
CASSLRGKWEGSANEQFF	TGTGCCAGCAGCTTAAGAGGCAAGTGGGAGGGTTCAGCCAATGAGCAGTTCTTC	.	TRBD2	TRBJ2-1	TRBV7-6
CASSLGRLSNTGELFF	TGTGCCAGCAGTTTGGGACGGCTCTCGAACACCGGGGAGCTGTTTTTT	few	.	TRBJ2-2	TRBV12-3/TRBV12-4
CASSLGGERLSGNTIYF	TGTGCCAGCAGCTTAGGGGGGGAACGACTCTCTGGAAACACCATATATTTT	few	.	TRBJ1-3	TRBV7-9
CASSQGSMEAQYF	TGTGCCAGCAGCCAAGGGAGTATGGAAGCGCAGTATTTT	few	.	TRBJ2-3	TRBV4-2
CATSREGLGRTNYGYTF	TGTGCCACCAGCAGAGAAGGCCTCGGCAGAACTAACTATGGCTACACCTTC	.	.	TRBJ1-2	TRBV15
CASRPRGNEQFF	TGTGCCAGCAGACCAAGGGGAAATGAGCAGTTCTTC	.	.	TRBJ2-1	TRBV2
CSARGTSGGRNEQFF	TGCAGTGCTAGGGGGACTAGCGGGGGGAGGAATGAGCAGTTCTTC	many	TRBD2	TRBJ2-1	TRBV20-1
CASSSPLDETNYGYTF	TGTGCCAGCAGTTCCCCCCTGGATGAAACTAACTATGGCTACACCTTC	.	.	TRBJ1-2	TRBV12-3/TRBV12-4
CASSSRAGADTQYF	TGTGCCAGCAGCTCACGAGCGGGGGCAGATACGCAGTATTTT	.	TRBD2	TRBJ2-3	TRBV12-3/TRBV12-4